This T cell receptor beta chain was sequenced during a study of T cells after yellow fever vaccination. Across the study: SMART-Seq v4 Ultra Low Input prepared libraries from low-cell fractions. Study-wide findings and caveats: The secondary response showed a weaker magnitude and a faster peak, day 5 versus 15. Post-booster reappearance was seen for most primary-vaccination clones (about 96% CD4, around 88% CD8).

This clonotype was detected ten times or more. Its cognate antigen is unknown. It was through 5'RACE template switching that TCR cDNA was made, with a universal primer site and UMIs added. Each CDR3 protein is one row after TCRdb ran MiXCR on the 5' RACE reads. Here the sample spans approximately 350,000 distinct CDR3 sequences, more than 9% being singletons. The V gene end was trimmed by 7 bases and the J gene end by 5 bases; junction bases not matched to a gene: 2. The CDR3 totals 13 residues. Germline V gives CDR1 SGHDT, CDR2 YYEEEE. The chain couples TRBV5-6 to TRBJ2-5; 13 bases fit TRBD2. Sequencing was performed on PBMCs, taken on the day of the first yellow fever vaccination. This receptor was identified in a man aged 18-30 years who received the YFV17D yellow fever vaccine. CDR3 sequence reads: CASGLAGVETQYF. CDR3 DNA: TGTGCCAGCGGACTAGCGGGGGTGGAGACCCAGTACTTC.